The sequence of this T cell receptor beta chain was determined in a study of OX40 agonist ivuxolimab in advanced cancers. Study-wide background: Ivuxolimab, an antibody acting as an agonist of OX40 (CD134), was used to treat patients. Cancers in dose escalation were hepatocellular, melanoma, renal cell and head and neck.

The protocol was immunoSEQ multiplex PCR, while the TCRdb copy is restricted to in-frame clones and leaves out a portion. The sample shows 100,000 to 150,000 clones, about nine tenths of them seen only once. Trimming removed 10 bases from V and 9 bases from J; junction bases left unmatched: 11. CDR1 and CDR2 (germline): MNHEY, SVGAGI. The CDR3 totals 13 residues. The rearrangement links TRBV6-5 to TRBJ2-7; TRBD1 matches 11 bases. The sample in question was CD4+ or CD8+ T cells sorted from blood, obtained in a trial of the OX40 agonist ivuxolimab. This sequence originates from an adult with an advanced solid tumor such as melanoma, head and neck, liver or kidney cancer. CDR3 residues: CATSGTGGKGQYF. DNA for the CDR3: TGTGCCACCTCCGGGACAGGGGGTAAAGGGCAGTACTTC.